The 12 T cell receptor beta chains in this list originate from one sample, sequenced in a study of persistence of HIV-infected CD4 T cells. Anti-CD3/anti-CD28 beads served as a nonspecific positive control stimulus. Sorting of responding CD4+ T cells relied on upregulated CD40 ligand together with CD69. This was the immunoSEQ version 4 assay in survey mode. Method: immunoSEQ multiplex PCR; TCRdb's copy keeps in-frame clones and lacks some. Counted here are tens of thousands of clones, just under 90% occurring once; the ten biggest clones make up 2.5% to 4%. No cognate antigen is known for these TCRs. The sequences come from CD4+ T cells sorted from PBMCs after approximately 19-hour stimulation, collected from a patient who received antiretroviral therapy. Source of these receptors: an adult woman with HIV who was CMV-seropositive.

The V gene is TRBV20-1, the J gene TRBJ2-7; 7 nucleotides line up with TRBD2. Germline V gene lookup returns CDR1 DFQATT and CDR2 SNEGSKA (reference sequence). The V segment lost 3 bases and the J segment 9 bases; nucleotides outside the gene matches: 14. The CDR3 totals 14 residues. CDR3 in amino acids: CSASLGTNYERQYF. The CDR3, as DNA: TGCAGTGCTAGTTTAGGGACTAACTACGAGCGGCAGTACTTC.

J is TRBJ2-3 and V is TRBV5-4; TRBD2 matches 10 bases. V trimming: 5 bases; J trimming: 4 bases; junction bases outside the gene matches: 4. The CDR3 loop spans 14 amino acids. Germline V gene sequence: CDR1 SGHNT, CDR2 YYREEE (reference sequence). CDR3 DNA sequence: TGTGCCAGCAGGGAGCGGGGGGGCGCAGATACGCAGTATTTT. This codes for CASRERGGADTQYF.

This chain joins TRBV5-5 and TRBJ2-7; maybe TRBD1 (6 bases). V shed 4 bases and J shed 0 bases, with 20 bases lying between them. The CDR3 sequence is 17 residues long. CDR1 is SGHKS and CDR2 is YYEKEE in the germline V gene (reference sequence). The CDR3 DNA sequence: TGTGCCAGCAGCCCAGGGGTCCTGGGCCTGAGCTCCTACGAGCAGTACTTC. Protein sequence: CASSPGVLGLSSYEQYF.

The J gene is TRBJ1-2, the V gene TRBV29-1; D is perhaps TRBD1 (5 bases). Germline loops: CDR1 SQVTM, CDR2 ANQGSEA. Trimming shortened V by 3 bases and J by 7 bases, and 15 bases separated the two germline ends. The CDR3 has 13 residues. The CDR3: CSVEPSGMGGYTF. The CDR3 nucleotides are TGCAGCGTTGAGCCATCAGGGATGGGTGGCTACACCTTC.

The chain employs TRBV7-8 and TRBJ2-5, with 16 bases matching TRBD2. Germline CDR1 reads SGHVS; CDR2 reads FQNEAQ. The ends lost 1 base at V and 4 bases at J; junction bases unmatched: 12. The CDR3 has 20 residues. The CDR3 region is CASSLVGSLGLAGGGETQYF. Written as DNA, the CDR3 is TGTGCCAGCAGCTTAGTAGGGTCCCTGGGACTAGCGGGGGGGGGAGAGACCCAGTACTTC. Variable domain in full (rest from reference TRBV7-8 and TRBJ2-5): GAGVSQSPRYKVAKRGQDVALRCDPISGHVSLFWYQQALGQGPEFLTYFQNEAQLDKSGLPSDRFFAERPEGSVSTLKIQRTQQEDSAVYLCASSLVGSLGLAGGGETQYFGPGTRLLVL.

The J gene is TRBJ2-7, the V gene TRBV19; D is possibly TRBD2 (6 bases). The CDR3 is 15 amino acids. Germline CDR1 is LNHDA and CDR2 is SQIVND (reference sequence). Trimming pared 5 bases from V and 2 bases from J, leaving 16 bases between. The DNA for the CDR3 is TGTGCCAGTAGTTTTGGGGACTCGTCCCCCTACGAGCAGTACTTC. Its translation: CASSFGDSSPYEQYF.

This clone was seen a single time. The rearrangement links TRBV5-1 to TRBJ1-1, with D perhaps TRBD1 (5 bases). Germline V gene data show CDR1 as SGHRS and CDR2 as YFSETQ. Trimming took off 8 bases at V and 0 bases at J, with 17 bases between the two ends. The CDR3 is 15 residues long. CDR3 DNA: TGCGCCAGACGGGGCACCGGGCCCTTGAACACTGAAGCTTTCTTT. The encoded protein is CARRGTGPLNTEAFF.

The V call is TRBV6-5, the J call TRBJ1-1; 7 nucleotides line up with TRBD1. The CDR3 consists of 14 residues. From germline, CDR1 is MNHEY and CDR2 SVGAGI. The V gene end was trimmed by 6 bases and the J gene end by 3 bases; junction bases not matched to a gene: 7. CDR3 protein: CASRRGQTYTEAFF. The CDR3 nucleotides read TGTGCCAGCAGGAGGGGGCAGACCTACACTGAAGCTTTCTTT.

This chain joins TRBV6-5 and TRBJ1-5, with 8 bases identical to TRBD1. The V gene's germline CDR1 is MNHEY and CDR2 SVGAGI. The CDR3 has 13 residues. With V trimmed by 4 bases and J by 7 bases, 3 bases remained unmatched. The CDR3 region has the DNA TGTGCCAGCAGTTTAACAGGGGGACAGCCCCAGCATTTT. Residues: CASSLTGGQPQHF.

The rearrangement uses TRBV27 and TRBJ2-1; D is possibly TRBD1 (6 bases). CDR3 length equals 15 residues. Germline V gives CDR1 MNHEY, CDR2 SMNVEV (reference sequence). Trimming took off 2 bases at V and 2 bases at J, with 10 bases between the two ends. CDR3 loop: CASSLRGSAYNEQFF. The CDR3 DNA reads TGTGCCAGCAGTTTAAGGGGGTCTGCCTACAATGAGCAGTTCTTC.

The genes are TRBV10-2 and TRBJ2-3, with D possibly being TRBD1 (6 bases). Per the germline V gene, CDR1 is WSHSY and CDR2 is SAAADI. Trimming took off 2 bases at V and 8 bases at J, with 11 bases between the two ends. The CDR3 contains 13 residues. CDR3 bases: TGCGCCAGCAGTGAGAGGACAGTTCGTACGCAGTATTTT. Translating gives CASSERTVRTQYF.

This clone was picked up a small number of times. J is TRBJ1-5 and V is TRBV5-6; no clear D gene. Trimming pared 4 bases from V and 5 bases from J, leaving 10 bases between. The CDR3 is 13 amino acids. Germline V gene data show CDR1 as SGHDT and CDR2 as YYEEEE. For the CDR3, the DNA is TGTGCCAGCAGCGCTTGGAGTTATCAGCCCCAGCATTTT. As protein: CASSAWSYQPQHF.